These T cell receptor beta chains were read from a single sample in a study of T cell changes during pregnancy in multiple sclerosis. Here immunoSEQ multiplex PCR was the method, and the copy in TCRdb shows in-frame clones only, minus some. The repertoire holds tens of thousands of clones, with 90% as singletons. Sequences were derived from peripheral blood, sampled after pregnancy. The origin of the receptors is a female donor in good health, enrolled as a control in a pregnancy study. The CDR3 runs from the conserved cysteine through the conserved F or W. D genes are given only for firm matches. The size entry is marked missing in some rows and otherwise reads once, few, many or a size class.

clone size: once
V gene: TRBV15
D gene: TRBD1
J gene: TRBJ2-7
CDR3 DNA: TGTGCCACCAGCAGGACAGGGGGCTACGAGCAGTACTTC
CDR3 protein: CATSRTGGYEQYF

clone size: .
V gene: TRBV5-4
D gene: .
J gene: TRBJ1-6
CDR3 DNA: TGTGCCAGCAGCTTGGACAGTTCTAATTCACCCCTCCACTTT
CDR3 protein: CASSLDSSNSPLHF

clone size: once
V gene: TRBV14
D gene: TRBD2
J gene: TRBJ2-3
CDR3 DNA: TGTGCCAGCAGGGCCAGGGACTACAGCACAGATACGCAGTATTTT
CDR3 protein: CASRARDYSTDTQYF

clone size: .
V gene: TRBV19
D gene: TRBD1
J gene: TRBJ2-7
CDR3 DNA: TGTGCCAGCTCCAGGGACAGGAGCTCCTACGAGCAGTACTTC
CDR3 protein: CASSRDRSSYEQYF

clone size: .
V gene: TRBV7-2
D gene: .
J gene: TRBJ1-2
CDR3 DNA: TGTGCCAGCAGCCCCCATCCAGCCTCGGGCTATGGCTACACCTTC
CDR3 protein: CASSPHPASGYGYTF

clone size: few
V gene: TRBV13
D gene: .
J gene: TRBJ2-7
CDR3 DNA: TGTGCCAGCGGGCATCGGGGCTCCTACGAGCAGTACTTC
CDR3 protein: CASGHRGSYEQYF

clone size: .
V gene: TRBV18
D gene: TRBD2
J gene: TRBJ2-7
CDR3 DNA: TGTGCCAGCTCACTTCTAGCGGGAGCTGACGAGCAGTACTTC
CDR3 protein: CASSLLAGADEQYF

clone size: .
V gene: TRBV29-1
D gene: .
J gene: TRBJ1-1
CDR3 DNA: TGCAGCGTTGAGGGGGGTGGGAACACTGAAGCTTTCTTT
CDR3 protein: CSVEGGGNTEAFF

clone size: once
V gene: TRBV5-1
D gene: .
J gene: TRBJ2-7
CDR3 DNA: TGCGCCAGCAGCTTGGAATCGTACGAGCAGTACTTC
CDR3 protein: CASSLESYEQYF

clone size: .
V gene: TRBV5-1
D gene: .
J gene: TRBJ1-6
CDR3 DNA: TGCGCCAGCAGCTTGTCCCAGGGGCCGGGGGGTTCACCCCTCCACTTT
CDR3 protein: CASSLSQGPGGSPLHF

clone size: .
V gene: TRBV5-1
D gene: TRBD1
J gene: TRBJ1-2
CDR3 DNA: TGCGCCAGCAGCTGGGACAGGGATGGTGGCTACACCTTC
CDR3 protein: CASSWDRDGGYTF

clone size: .
V gene: TRBV6-1
D gene: .
J gene: TRBJ1-2
CDR3 DNA: TGTGCCAGCAGTGCCGGACAGAGCGGCTACACCTTC
CDR3 protein: CASSAGQSGYTF

clone size: .
V gene: TRBV13
D gene: TRBD2
J gene: TRBJ2-2
CDR3 DNA: TGTGCCAGCAGCTTATGGGCTAGCGGGAAGGGGGAGCTGTTTTTT
CDR3 protein: CASSLWASGKGELFF

clone size: few
V gene: TRBV11-2
D gene: TRBD2
J gene: TRBJ2-1
CDR3 DNA: TGTGCCAGCAGCTTAGGATTGGCGGCTAGCGGGAGCAATGAGCAGTTCTTC
CDR3 protein: CASSLGLAASGSNEQFF

clone size: .
V gene: TRBV5-6
D gene: TRBD1
J gene: TRBJ1-1
CDR3 DNA: TGTGCCAGCAGCTCCATGGTCCGGGACAGGGGGGACACTGAAGCTTTCTTT
CDR3 protein: CASSSMVRDRGDTEAFF

clone size: .
V gene: TRBV28
D gene: TRBD1
J gene: TRBJ2-7
CDR3 DNA: TGTGCCAGCAGCCCACATCCGGGACAGTCCTCCTACGAGCAGTACTTC
CDR3 protein: CASSPHPGQSSYEQYF

clone size: .
V gene: TRBV4-2
D gene: TRBD1
J gene: TRBJ2-1
CDR3 DNA: TGTGCCAGCAGCCAAGGGGCTCCCGGTAACCCGGGACAGGGGGCCTACAATGAGCAGTTCTTC
CDR3 protein: CASSQGAPGNPGQGAYNEQFF

clone size: .
V gene: TRBV2
D gene: .
J gene: TRBJ2-3
CDR3 DNA: TGTGCCAGCAGTACGTCTGGCTTAATGGTCCCAGATACGCAGTATTTT
CDR3 protein: CASSTSGLMVPDTQYF

clone size: .
V gene: TRBV7-2
D gene: TRBD1
J gene: TRBJ1-6
CDR3 DNA: TGTGCCAGCAGCTTAGCGGAGGGGGCGCCACCCCTCCACTTT
CDR3 protein: CASSLAEGAPPLHF

clone size: .
V gene: TRBV4-2
D gene: TRBD2
J gene: TRBJ2-7
CDR3 DNA: TGTGCCAGCAGCCAATTCCCGGGACTAGATTACGAGCAGTACTTC
CDR3 protein: CASSQFPGLDYEQYF

clone size: .
V gene: TRBV30
D gene: TRBD1
J gene: TRBJ2-7
CDR3 DNA: TGTGCCTGGAGTATTGGACAGGGGGCACCAGGGCCGCGCTACGAGCAGTACTTC
CDR3 protein: CAWSIGQGAPGPRYEQYF

clone size: .
V gene: TRBV6-1
D gene: .
J gene: TRBJ1-5
CDR3 DNA: TGTGCCAGCAGTGAACGACAGGCCTATCAGCCCCAGCATTTT
CDR3 protein: CASSERQAYQPQHF

clone size: .
V gene: TRBV25-1
D gene: .
J gene: TRBJ1-2
CDR3 DNA: TGTGCCAGCAGTGCAGGGTATGGCTACACCTTC
CDR3 protein: CASSAGYGYTF

clone size: .
V gene: TRBV28
D gene: .
J gene: TRBJ1-1
CDR3 DNA: TGTGCCAGCAGTTTACCCTCCTCTCGAACCAGGACTGAAGCTTTCTTT
CDR3 protein: CASSLPSSRTRTEAFF

clone size: .
V gene: TRBV4-1
D gene: .
J gene: TRBJ1-4
CDR3 DNA: TGCGCCAGCAGCCAAGGGGGGGGGCGGGGTTCCCGAAAACTGTTTTTT
CDR3 protein: CASSQGGGRGSRKLFF

clone size: few
V gene: TRBV6-5
D gene: TRBD1
J gene: TRBJ1-1
CDR3 DNA: TGTGCCAGCAGTTCGCACGACAGGGGCCCTGAAGCTTTCTTT
CDR3 protein: CASSSHDRGPEAFF

clone size: .
V gene: TRBV18
D gene: .
J gene: TRBJ2-7
CDR3 DNA: TGTGCCAGCTCACCCGGGGCAGCGGGCGAGCAGTACTTC
CDR3 protein: CASSPGAAGEQYF

clone size: .
V gene: TRBV7-9
D gene: .
J gene: TRBJ2-2
CDR3 DNA: TGTGCCAGCAGCTTATCACCAGGGGCCGGGGAGCTGTTTTTT
CDR3 protein: CASSLSPGAGELFF

clone size: few
V gene: TRBV9
D gene: .
J gene: TRBJ1-5
CDR3 DNA: TGTGCCAGCAGCGTAGGCGGGAACAATCAGCCCCAGCATTTT
CDR3 protein: CASSVGGNNQPQHF

clone size: .
V gene: TRBV27
D gene: .
J gene: TRBJ2-2
CDR3 DNA: TGTGCCAGCAGTTTTAGGACAGCGAACACCGGGGAGCTGTTTTTT
CDR3 protein: CASSFRTANTGELFF

clone size: .
V gene: TRBV9
D gene: TRBD1
J gene: TRBJ1-1
CDR3 DNA: TGTGCCAGCAGCGCTGCCCGGGACAGGAACACTGAAGCTTTCTTT
CDR3 protein: CASSAARDRNTEAFF

clone size: once
V gene: TRBV6-1
D gene: TRBD1
J gene: TRBJ1-3
CDR3 DNA: TGTGCCAGCAGTGAGACCACAGGGGGCGCCGGAAACACCATATATTTT
CDR3 protein: CASSETTGGAGNTIYF

clone size: .
V gene: TRBV5-4
D gene: .
J gene: TRBJ1-4
CDR3 DNA: TGTGCCAGCAGCCCAAGTAGGAGCGCAACTAATGAAAAACTGTTTTTT
CDR3 protein: CASSPSRSATNEKLFF

clone size: .
V gene: TRBV27
D gene: TRBD1
J gene: TRBJ2-3
CDR3 DNA: TGTGCCAGCAGTATTTCCGGGACAGACACAGATACGCAGTATTTT
CDR3 protein: CASSISGTDTDTQYF

clone size: few
V gene: TRBV6-1
D gene: TRBD2
J gene: TRBJ2-7
CDR3 DNA: TGTGCCAGCAGTGAAGCGCTAGCGGGCTCCTACGAGCAGTACTTC
CDR3 protein: CASSEALAGSYEQYF

clone size: .
V gene: TRBV7-8
D gene: .
J gene: TRBJ2-7
CDR3 DNA: TGTGCCAGCAGCTTGGGGAGGACAAGGTTCTCCTACGAGCAGTACTTC
CDR3 protein: CASSLGRTRFSYEQYF

clone size: .
V gene: TRBV19
D gene: .
J gene: TRBJ1-4
CDR3 DNA: TGTGCCAGTAGTATGGACAGTGCCGCAACTAATGAAAAACTGTTTTTT
CDR3 protein: CASSMDSAATNEKLFF

clone size: .
V gene: TRBV4-1
D gene: .
J gene: TRBJ1-3
CDR3 DNA: TGCGCCAGCAGGGCAATCGGGAGAGGCTCTGGAAACACCATATATTTT
CDR3 protein: CASRAIGRGSGNTIYF

clone size: .
V gene: TRBV7-2
D gene: TRBD2
J gene: TRBJ2-1
CDR3 DNA: TGTGCCAGCAGCTTAGCTCCGCGGGGGGTCAGGGAGGTCTCCTACAATGAGCAGTTCTTC
CDR3 protein: CASSLAPRGVREVSYNEQFF

clone size: .
V gene: TRBV19
D gene: .
J gene: TRBJ1-2
CDR3 DNA: TGTGCCACATTTTATACAGGGATGGGGGGCTACACCTTC
CDR3 protein: CATFYTGMGGYTF

clone size: .
V gene: TRBV2
D gene: TRBD1
J gene: TRBJ2-7
CDR3 DNA: TGTGCCAGCGTAAGACCGGGACAGGGCGTCTCCTACGAGCAGTACTTC
CDR3 protein: CASVRPGQGVSYEQYF